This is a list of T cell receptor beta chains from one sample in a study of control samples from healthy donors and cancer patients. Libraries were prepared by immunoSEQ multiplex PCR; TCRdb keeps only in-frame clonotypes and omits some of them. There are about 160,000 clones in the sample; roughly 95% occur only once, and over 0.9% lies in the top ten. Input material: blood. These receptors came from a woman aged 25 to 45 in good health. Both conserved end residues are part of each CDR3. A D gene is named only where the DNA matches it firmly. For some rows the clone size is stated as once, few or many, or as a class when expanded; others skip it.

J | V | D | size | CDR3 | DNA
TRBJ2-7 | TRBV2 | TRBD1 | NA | CASSERRDSYYEQYF | TGTGCCAGCAGTGAACGTAGGGACAGTTACTACGAGCAGTACTTC
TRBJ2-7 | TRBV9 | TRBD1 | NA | CASSVEGQAEEQYF | TGTGCCAGCAGCGTAGAGGGACAGGCTGAAGAGCAGTACTTC
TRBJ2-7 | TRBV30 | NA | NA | CAWATLDEQYF | TGTGCCTGGGCGACTTTGGACGAGCAGTACTTC
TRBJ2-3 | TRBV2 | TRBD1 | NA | CASRRTGGYRLTDTQYF | TGTGCCAGCAGACGCACAGGGGGCTATCGGCTCACAGATACGCAGTATTTT
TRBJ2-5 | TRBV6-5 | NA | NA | CASSYSWEETQYF | TGTGCCAGCAGTTACTCTTGGGAAGAGACCCAGTACTTC
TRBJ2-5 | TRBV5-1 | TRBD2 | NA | CASSLAGGPWETQYF | TGCGCCAGCAGCTTAGCGGGAGGGCCCTGGGAGACCCAGTACTTC
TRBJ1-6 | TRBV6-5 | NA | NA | CASRLDRLNSPLHF | TGTGCCAGCAGATTAGACAGACTTAATTCACCCCTCCACTTT
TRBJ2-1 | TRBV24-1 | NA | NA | CATSVFPYNEQFF | TGTGCCACCAGTGTTTTTCCCTACAATGAGCAGTTCTTC
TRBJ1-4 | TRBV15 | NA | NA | CATSRARGGNEKLFF | TGTGCCACCAGCAGAGCTCGGGGGGGTAATGAAAAACTGTTTTTT
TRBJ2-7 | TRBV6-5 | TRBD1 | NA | CASSYYDRGTYEQYF | TGTGCCAGCAGTTACTACGACAGGGGGACCTACGAGCAGTACTTC
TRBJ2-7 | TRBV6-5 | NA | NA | CASSTGTYEQYF | TGTGCCAGCAGTACCGGGACCTACGAGCAGTACTTC
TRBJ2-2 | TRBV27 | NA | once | CASSLNLGLVYTGELFF | TGTGCCAGCAGTTTAAATTTAGGGCTAGTTTACACCGGGGAGCTGTTTTTT
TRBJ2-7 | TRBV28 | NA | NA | CASSLGQDEQYF | TGTGCCAGCAGTCTTGGGCAGGACGAGCAGTACTTC
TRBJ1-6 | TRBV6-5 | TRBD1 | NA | CASSRYRGYNSPLHF | TGTGCCAGCAGTCGTTACAGGGGATATAATTCACCCCTCCACTTT
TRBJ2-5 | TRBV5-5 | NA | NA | CASSLVAGVETQYF | TGTGCCAGCAGCTTGGTGGCAGGGGTAGAGACCCAGTACTTC
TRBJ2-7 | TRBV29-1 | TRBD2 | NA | CSVLAGGGYEQYF | TGCAGCGTCTTGGCGGGAGGAGGGTACGAGCAGTACTTC
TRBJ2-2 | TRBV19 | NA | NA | CASSFLRGRGGTGELFF | TGTGCCAGTAGTTTTTTGAGGGGCAGGGGAGGAACCGGGGAGCTGTTTTTT
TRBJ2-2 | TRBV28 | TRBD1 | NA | CASSFSPGGDTGELFF | TGTGCCAGCAGTTTTTCTCCAGGGGGTGACACCGGGGAGCTGTTTTTT
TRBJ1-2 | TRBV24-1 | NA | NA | CATSDGSYRAGYTF | TGTGCCACCAGTGATGGTTCATATCGGGCTGGCTACACCTTC
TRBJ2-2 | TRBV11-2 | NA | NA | CASSLGASNTGELFF | TGTGCCAGCAGCTTAGGGGCATCGAACACCGGGGAGCTGTTTTTT
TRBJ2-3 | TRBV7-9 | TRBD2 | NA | CASSYGTSELPDTQYF | TGTGCCAGCAGTTACGGGACTAGCGAATTACCGGATACGCAGTATTTT
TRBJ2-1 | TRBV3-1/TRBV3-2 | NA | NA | CASSLYGDEQFF | TGTGCCAGCAGCCTGTACGGCGATGAGCAGTTCTTC
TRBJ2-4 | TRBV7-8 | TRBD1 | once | CASREGGSNIQYF | TGTGCCAGCCGGGAAGGGGGCTCAAACATTCAGTACTTC
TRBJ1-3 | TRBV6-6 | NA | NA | CASSYSTSGNTIYF | TGTGCCAGCAGTTACTCAACGTCTGGAAACACCATATATTTT
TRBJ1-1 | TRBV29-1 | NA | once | CSVVGGEAFF | TGCAGCGTTGTCGGGGGCGAGGCTTTCTTT
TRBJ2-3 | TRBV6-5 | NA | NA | CASQRGDTQYF | TGTGCCAGCCAGAGAGGGGATACGCAGTATTTT
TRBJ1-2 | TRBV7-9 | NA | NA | CASREGGDTNYGYTF | TGTGCCAGCCGCGAAGGGGGGGACACTAACTATGGCTACACCTTC
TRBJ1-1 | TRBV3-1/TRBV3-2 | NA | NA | CASSQGTEMNTEAFF | TGTGCCAGCAGCCAAGGAACAGAAATGAACACTGAAGCTTTCTTT
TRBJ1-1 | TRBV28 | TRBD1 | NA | CASSWDRGDTEAFF | TGTGCCAGCAGTTGGGACAGGGGGGACACTGAAGCTTTCTTT
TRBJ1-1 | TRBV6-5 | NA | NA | CASSPGGTEAFF | TGTGCCAGCAGCCCGGGTGGAACTGAAGCTTTCTTT
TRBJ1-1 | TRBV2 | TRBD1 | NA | CAIQNRGQISTEAFF | TGTGCCATCCAAAACAGGGGGCAGATTTCCACTGAAGCTTTCTTT
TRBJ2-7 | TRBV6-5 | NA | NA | CASSFRARRYEQYF | TGTGCCAGCAGTTTCCGGGCCCGCCGCTACGAGCAGTACTTC
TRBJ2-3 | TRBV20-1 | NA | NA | CSARKPDTQYF | TGCAGTGCTAGAAAACCAGATACGCAGTATTTT
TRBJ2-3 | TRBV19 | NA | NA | CASSIDPGTDTQYF | TGTGCCAGTAGTATAGATCCCGGCACAGATACGCAGTATTTT
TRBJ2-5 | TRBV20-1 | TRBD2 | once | CSASFAGVEETQYF | TGCAGTGCTAGTTTTGCGGGGGTCGAGGAGACCCAGTACTTC
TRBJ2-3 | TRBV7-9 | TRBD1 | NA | CASSLRDSASDTQYF | TGTGCCAGCAGCTTACGGGACAGCGCCTCAGATACGCAGTATTTT